This is a list of T cell receptor beta chains from one sample in a study of blood T cell repertoires in COVID-19. Clones were sequenced by immunoSEQ multiplex PCR, and TCRdb holds only the in-frame ones, with some missing. The sample holds 200,000 or so clones, around 82% seen once. The sequenced material came from PBMCs or T cells enriched from blood (not recorded which). The source is a man in his forties or fifties who had recovered from COVID-19. Both conserved end residues are part of each CDR3. The D gene is left open where the match is weak.

d_call j_call v_call cdr3_nt cdr3_aa
NA TRBJ2-1 TRBV7-8 TGTGCCAGCAGCCTACGGGGCGGGGTTGGGTCCGAATTGTGGTTCTTC CASSLRGGVGSELWFF
NA TRBJ1-6 TRBV6-1 TGTGCCAGCAGTGAAGTCAGGGCTTGGAATTCACCCCTCCACTTT CASSEVRAWNSPLHF
TRBD1 TRBJ1-3 TRBV27 TGTGCCAGCAGCCGAACCGGGACAGGGGGCTATGGAAACACCATATATTTT CASSRTGTGGYGNTIYF
NA TRBJ2-5 TRBV6-5 TGTGCCAGCAGTTACGGCGGGAAGACCCAGTACTTC CASSYGGKTQYF
NA TRBJ2-3 TRBV5-1 TGCGCCAGCAGCTCCACACGAGGGGATACGCAGTATTTT CASSSTRGDTQYF
TRBD2 TRBJ2-3 TRBV9 TGTGCCAGCAGCGTGCGGGGGGACTATAGCACAGATACGCAGTATTTT CASSVRGDYSTDTQYF
TRBD1 TRBJ1-4 TRBV2 TGTGCCAGCAGTGATCGGGACAGGGGTGAAAAACTGTTTTTT CASSDRDRGEKLFF
NA TRBJ1-1 TRBV5-1 TGCGCCAGCAGCTTTGGGGGGGTAAGCACTGAAGCTTTCTTT CASSFGGVSTEAFF
NA TRBJ1-2 TRBV5-6 TGTGCCAGCGCCCGGGGGTCAGAGGGATATGGCTACACCTTC CASARGSEGYGYTF
TRBD1 TRBJ1-2 TRBV6-5 TGTGCCAGCAGCCCCGGGACAGACTGGGGCAGCTACACCTTC CASSPGTDWGSYTF